This T cell receptor (beta chain) appears in the sequencing data of a study of cytomegalovirus exposure and HLA in healthy donors (TCRdb year 2017). Background for the entire study: An earlier analysis of approximately 590 of the donors reported more than 250 Gb of sequence data and more than 90 million unique TCR beta sequences from about 179 million T cells. About 280 gigabases of sequencing data and around 90 million unique TCR sequences made up an early release that covered roughly 670 HLA-typed donors. Of the 398 genotyped donors, over 70% fell in the genetic ancestry cluster associated with self-reported Caucasian donors. The study was designed to test whether signatures of past pathogen exposure could be identified by cataloging public T cell receptors. The T cell repertoires of some 700 subjects were profiled by immunosequencing and related to cytomegalovirus serostatus. Along with the roughly 670-subject first cohort, a separate validation cohort of over a hundred different subjects was used. To predict cytomegalovirus infection status, the study brought together high-throughput TCR immunosequencing, statistical association of individual TCRs with disease status, and machine learning. A later analysis re-examined previously published TCR beta repertoires from hundreds of donors and added high-resolution HLA genotyping to investigate patterns of TCR occurrence. The later analysis used no new phenotypic data to find candidate immune exposures, relying instead on TCR beta sequences and their occurrence across donors. An earlier analysis of some 600 of the donors applied high-throughput TCR beta sequencing to assess whether each TCR beta V gene segment acted as functional or pseudogenic. Alongside the repertoire data, information on donor age, sex, ethnicity and CMV serostatus was compiled. A later genetic analysis used genome-wide SNP genotypes for about 60% of the roughly 700 donors, treating that subset as a discovery cohort. Every discovery cohort repertoire had been produced on one sequencing platform. Class I and class II HLA loci were covered by the typing at four-digit resolution. Typing coverage varied by locus: roughly 620-640 donors for A, B, C, DRB1 and DQB1; approximately 500 for DQA1; 600 to 610 for DPA1; some 470 for DPB1. About 5 DR-DQ haplotypes were handled as single units for association and clustering, since linkage in the cohort was strong. Across around 400 genotyped donors of the cohort, an average of about 200,000 unique TCR beta nucleotide sequences per donor were sequenced, and about a sixth of those sequences were non-productive.

In total, approximately 610 healthy bone marrow donors made up the cohort. Cohort members were all nominally healthy when sampled, although unrecorded immune exposures were likely present. The donor tested CMV seropositive and was one of the 289 seropositive cohort members. A peripheral blood sample was collected from each donor, and TCR beta sequencing was performed on peripheral blood mononuclear cells. Genomic DNA was extracted from the blood cell samples with the Qiagen DNeasy Blood Extraction Kit. A note on this clone: The antigen this receptor binds is unknown. No clone much larger than this one lies a single base away; base qualities are absent.

Libraries were constructed by the immunoSEQ multiplex PCR assay. For the multiplex PCR, a mixture combining 60 forward primers for TCR Vbeta segments and 13 reverse primers for TCR Jbeta segments was used. A multiplex PCR assay on genomic DNA amplified the CDR3 region of rearranged TCR beta genes. Amplified TCR beta libraries were sequenced as 87-base-pair reads on the Illumina HiSeq System. The authors processed their data as follows. A later analysis counted about 80 million unique TCR beta chains across the roughly 700 repertoires, and some 12 million of these chains were shared by at least two donors. Raw reads were error-corrected and collapsed into unique sequences by a nearest-neighbor algorithm in which closely related sequences were merged to remove PCR and sequencing errors. V, D and J gene segments were assigned by aligning CDR3 sequences to IMGT reference sequences. For a sequence to be retained, a match of at least six nucleotides was required to both a V gene segment and a J gene segment. A rearrangement counted as productive if the CDR3 had no stop codons and remained in frame with V and J, and every other rearrangement counted as non-productive. CDR3 was defined according to IMGT convention as the region running from the second conserved V-encoded cysteine to the conserved J-encoded phenylalanine. Sequences without an unambiguous match to a single V gene segment were excluded from the earlier analysis of about 640 of the donors. In an earlier analysis of about 590 of the donors, a V segment was called functional when productive rearrangements were above 56.7%, and segregating when the standard deviation between donors exceeded 5%. A statistical classification framework was built for diagnosing cytomegalovirus status from the catalog of TCR beta chain sequences. V and J gene assignment, in a later analysis, came from comparing TCR nucleotide sequences with IMGT/GENE-DB human TR gene sequences. A later analysis assigned CDR3 sequences and most-parsimonious VDJ recombination scenarios with the TCRdist pipeline. In a later analysis, each TCR beta chain was defined by its CDR3 amino acid sequence together with its V-gene family, and reads without a unique V-gene family were excluded. To address suspected cross-contamination and a sequencing artifact, a later analysis removed around 590 highly shared, low-generation-probability nucleotide sequences. In a later analysis, a clonal expansion index for each public chain was calculated from normalized within-repertoire ranks of inferred template counts. In a later analysis, generation probabilities were computed using a VDJ recombination model fitted to out-of-frame rearrangements, and the results were checked against IGoR. Hypergeometric tests were used in a later analysis to score TCR-TCR, TCR-HLA and TCR-CMV co-occurrence, with a repertoire-size bias correction applied to the TCR pairs. False discovery rates were estimated in a later analysis by permuting HLA or CMV assignments 20 times. In a later analysis, co-occurring TCRs were grouped using DBSCAN, with TCRdist sequence similarity added in when clustering inside HLA-allele-positive subsets. Co-occurrence clustering excluded repertoires with fewer than 30,000 or more than 120,000 public chains, plus five with anomalous nucleotide sharing. Imported from immuneACCESS, the table was reduced by TCRdb to in-frame sequences with V and J called. These copies leave out some clones; in studies compared against another copy, an unresolved V gene accounts for under half, and the cause of the remainder is not known. Clonal size and the V and J genes are those of that table, whereas D and trimming came from the DNA. A total of roughly 120,000 clones appear in this sample, around four fifths of them only once. About 10% of the sample rests with the top ten.

CDR1 and CDR2 were assigned from the germline V gene as SGDLS and YYNGEE. Trimmed from V: 4 bases; trimmed from J: 6 bases; junction bases lacking a gene match: 7. The cysteine opens and the phenylalanine closes a CDR3 of 15 amino acids. The CDR3 DNA has 45 bases and is translated from base 1. The study at large found these results: Most TCR sequences were observed very rarely across donors, whereas some public TCRs were present in many individuals. A further reported finding was that TCR beta sequences accurately predicted the HLA-A and HLA-B alleles for most subjects in the first cohort. In an earlier analysis of over 550 of the donors, most TCR beta V segments were observed in productive rearrangements about 87% or about 30% of the time, broadly matching IMGT annotations. Cytomegalovirus status was reported to be diagnosed by the classifier with high specificity and sensitivity in both the original and validation cohorts. In a later analysis, several top co-occurrence clusters were reported to appear linked to parvovirus B19, influenza, CMV and Epstein-Barr virus. Compared with the roughly 700-donor mean, donors in an Asian-associated ancestry cluster had fewer N-insertions in productive TCRs, according to a later genetic analysis. Correlated functional status among segregating V segments might be attributable to linkage disequilibrium, but an unknown experimental factor could not be ruled out. In the study, about 150 TCR beta chains were listed as associated with cytomegalovirus. For the cohort, immune exposure information was limited to CMV serostatus. A later analysis associated some 17,000 TCR beta sequences with specific HLA alleles at a false discovery rate of 0.05. In a later analysis, most CMV-associated TCR beta chains were found to appear HLA-restricted, with HLA associations seemingly driven largely by CMV exposure. HLA typing was unavailable for some donors at each locus, so association tests used only the typed subset. When HLA alleles, especially DR and DQ, strongly co-occurred, attributing TCR associations to individual alleles was difficult. Roughly uniform sequencing depth across donors was assumed in presence/absence analyses, although this assumption may not hold. A later genetic analysis associated a missense DCLRE1C variant with V-gene and J-gene trimming of TCR beta chains, and an independent cohort replicated the association. In a later analysis, TCR association rates were found to vary across HLA loci, with the most associated TCRs seen for DRB1 alleles and the fewest for HLA-C alleles. Because the 87-base-pair reads could not distinguish some IMGT-functional V segments, including TRBV6-2 and TRBV6-3, those segments were excluded. A cluster of highly shared sequence variants was judged likely to be a technical artifact of the sequencing pipeline. The earlier analysis of 587 of the donors excluded about 16 rarely observed V segments, including chromosome 9 orphons, because counts were too low. In vitro tests confirmed that a few of the cytomegalovirus-associated TCR beta chains recognize cytomegalovirus antigens. Only TCR beta chains were sequenced in this cohort, and the absence of alpha or paired-chain data limited detectable features. Compared with equally common non-associated chains, HLA-associated TCR beta chains in a later analysis were more clonally expanded and had lower generation probabilities. The authors suggested that the approach could potentially be generalized to other disease states and immunological phenotypes.

Here the chain combines TRBV9 and TRBJ2-1; 10 of the junction bases match TRBD2. Sequenced: PBMCs. The receptor comes from a male donor in good health and CMV-seropositive. The CDR3 sequence is CASSRGGTSVNEQFF. At the DNA level, the sequence is TGTGCCAGCAGCCGGGGGGGGACTAGCGTCAATGAGCAGTTCTTC.